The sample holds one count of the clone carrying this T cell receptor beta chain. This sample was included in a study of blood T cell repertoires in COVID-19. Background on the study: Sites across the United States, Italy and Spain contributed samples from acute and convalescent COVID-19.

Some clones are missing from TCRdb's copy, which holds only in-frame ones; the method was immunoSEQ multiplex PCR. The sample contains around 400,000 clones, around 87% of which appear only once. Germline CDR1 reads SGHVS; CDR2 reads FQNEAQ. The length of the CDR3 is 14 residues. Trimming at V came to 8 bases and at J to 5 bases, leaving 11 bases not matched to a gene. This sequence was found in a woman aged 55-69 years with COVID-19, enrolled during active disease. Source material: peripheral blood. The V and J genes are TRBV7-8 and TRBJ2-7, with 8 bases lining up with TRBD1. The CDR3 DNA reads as TGTGCCAGCGTCCCCGGCAGGGGGCCGAACGAGCAGTACTTC. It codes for CASVPGRGPNEQYF. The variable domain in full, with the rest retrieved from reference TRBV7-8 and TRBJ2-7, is GAGVSQSPRYKVAKRGQDVALRCDPISGHVSLFWYQQALGQGPEFLTYFQNEAQLDKSGLPSDRFFAERPEGSVSTLKIQRTQQEDSAVYLCASVPGRGPNEQYFGPGTRLTVT.